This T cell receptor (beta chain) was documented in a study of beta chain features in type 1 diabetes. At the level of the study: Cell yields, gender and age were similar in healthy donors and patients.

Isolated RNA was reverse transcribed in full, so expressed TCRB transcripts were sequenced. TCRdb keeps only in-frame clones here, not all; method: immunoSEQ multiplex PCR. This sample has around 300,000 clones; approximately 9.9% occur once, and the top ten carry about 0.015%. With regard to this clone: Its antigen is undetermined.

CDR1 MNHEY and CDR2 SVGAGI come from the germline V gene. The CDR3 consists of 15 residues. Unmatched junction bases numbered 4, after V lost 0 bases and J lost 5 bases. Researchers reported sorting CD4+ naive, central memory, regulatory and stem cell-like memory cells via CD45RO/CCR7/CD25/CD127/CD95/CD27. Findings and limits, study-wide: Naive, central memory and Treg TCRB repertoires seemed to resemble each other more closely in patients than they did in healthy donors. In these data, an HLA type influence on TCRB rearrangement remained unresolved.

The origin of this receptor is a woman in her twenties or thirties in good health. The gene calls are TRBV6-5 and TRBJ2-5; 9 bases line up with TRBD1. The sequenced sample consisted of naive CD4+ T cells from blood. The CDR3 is CASSYSQGARETQYF. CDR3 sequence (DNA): TGTGCCAGCAGTTACTCACAGGGGGCTCGGGAGACCCAGTACTTC.